This T cell receptor beta chain originates from a study of cytotoxic CD8 clonotypes in ibrutinib-treated CLL. Looking at the study overall: Samples averaged approximately 240,000 productive templates and 94,082 productive rearrangements.

In regard to this clone: Its specificity is not known.

The V segment lost 5 bases and the J segment 2 bases; nucleotides outside the gene matches: 1. CDR3 size: 12 residues. Per the germline V gene, CDR1 is SQVTM and CDR2 is ANQGSEA. Study results and limitations: Researchers report that baseline clonality outpaced age-matched healthy donors and tracked circulating CD8+ T-cell counts.

The table came from immunoSEQ multiplex PCR; TCRdb's copy has only in-frame clones and leaves some out. The profile shows some 150,000 clones, more than 75% of them singletons. The chain employs TRBV29-1 and TRBJ2-5; 8 bases agree with TRBD1. The material was PBMCs, obtained after 36 months of ibrutinib treatment. This TCR was sampled from a human donor with chronic lymphocytic leukemia. The CDR3 sequence: CSVHRGQETQYF. The CDR3 nucleotides are TGCAGCGTTCACAGGGGGCAAGAGACCCAGTACTTC.